This T cell receptor beta chain was captured by sequencing in a study of OX40 agonist ivuxolimab in advanced cancers. Context from the whole study: Ivuxolimab, which targeted the costimulatory receptor OX40 (CD134), was an agonistic, fully human IgG2 monoclonal antibody. The monotherapy dose-escalation portion (N = 52 patients) of the phase I ivuxolimab trial is reported in the paper. Patients were allowed to have had prior anti-PD-1, anti-PD-L1 or anti-CTLA-4 therapy, and 40% of the dose-escalation patients had previously received checkpoint inhibitors. Partial responses occurred in three dose-escalation patients, of whom one had hepatocellular carcinoma and two had cutaneous melanoma. Intravenous ivuxolimab was administered to patients every 2 weeks at six dose levels: 0.01, 0.1, 0.3, 1.5, 3 and 10 mg/kg. A male proportion of roughly 80% and a mean age of 60 years, ranging from roughly 20 to 80, were recorded for the dose-escalation cohort. Among the approximately 50 dose-escalation patients, about 19 had hepatocellular carcinoma, roughly 15 melanoma, 9 renal cell carcinoma and 9 head and neck cancer. The point of sequencing TCRbeta in the periphery was to test whether ivuxolimab changed TCR sequence diversity and drove clonal T-cell expansion. Broader findings and caveats from the paper: Which antigens the clonally expanded peripheral T cells were specific for was not determined. Clonal expansion of both CD4+ and CD8+ blood T cells was observed from baseline to week 6 at doses 0.1 to 3.0 mg/kg. Low levels of normalized T-cell clonal expansion were also seen in some nonresponding patients. In the 0.1-3.0 mg/kg groups, partial responders had among the lowest normalized peripheral clonal expansion, particularly in CD8+ T cells. On average, CD8+ T cells showed more expanded clones than CD4+ T cells after ivuxolimab.

Patients with autoimmune disease history or receiving systemic immunosuppression were excluded from the trial. In every dose cohort, peripheral blood was drawn for TCR sequencing at baseline, cycle 4 day 1, and cycle 7 day 1. The samples were drawn from a first-in-human, open-label, multicenter phase I dose-escalation trial of ivuxolimab. The trial enrolled adults with locally advanced or metastatic head and neck squamous cell, hepatocellular, melanoma or renal cell carcinoma. Before TCR sequencing, CD4+ and CD8+ T cells were separately sorted from peripheral blood. On this clone: Its target antigen remains unknown. The input lacks base qualities; no much larger clone sits a single base away.

For sequencing of the TCRbeta CDR3 region, genomic DNA was extracted from the sorted cells. The immunoSEQ Assay was used to sequence the TCRbeta CDR3 regions. TCRdb limited this immuneACCESS table to in-frame rearrangements with V and J called. A share of clones is missing; checked studies link under half to unresolved V genes, and the rest is unexplained. A total of under 90,000 clones appear in this sample, around 87% of them only once. In total, the top ten clones hold around 0.95% of the sample. This clonotype originated in an adult with an advanced solid tumor such as melanoma, head and neck, liver or kidney cancer. The material sequenced was CD4+ or CD8+ T cells sorted from blood, taken in a trial of the OX40 agonist ivuxolimab.

Here is the DNA: TGTGCCAGCAGTTCGGCAGGAGGGAACAATCAGCCCCAGCATTTT. The resulting protein is CASSSAGGNNQPQHF. The chain is encoded by TRBV27 joined to TRBJ1-5, with the D segment identity uncertain. V is shortened by 4 bases, J by 3 bases, and the region joining them spans 13 bases. Taken from the germline V gene (reference sequence), the CDR1 and CDR2 loops are MNHEY and SMNVEV. Taken from cysteine to phenylalanine, the CDR3 has 15 residues. Only the CDR3 portion is preserved as DNA: 45 bases, with reading frame beginning at the first base.